This entry features one T cell receptor beta chain sequence. Antigen unknown. This sample is drawn from a study of cytomegalovirus exposure and HLA in healthy donors. The study's findings and limits: Presence/absence results assume similar sequencing depth per donor, which may not hold. Cytomegalovirus association was assigned to approximately 180 TCR beta chains.

Trimming took 4 bases from V and 8 from J, leaving 21 bases between them. The CDR3 extends over 16 amino acids. Germline V lookup: CDR1 LGHNA, CDR2 YNFKEQ. It was with 60 Vbeta and 13 Jbeta primers that the PCR ran. Method: immunoSEQ multiplex PCR; TCRdb's copy keeps in-frame clones and lacks some. The repertoire consists of roughly 250,000 clones, with about four fifths occurring once and the leading ten covering approximately 2%. This chain connects TRBV4-2 to TRBJ2-1; D not resolved. This TCR derives from a woman aged 40 to 50 in good health and CMV-seropositive. Input material: PBMCs. This CDR3 is CASSPRPRASLDEQFF. The DNA for the CDR3 is TGTGCCAGCAGCCCCCGCCCGCGAGCGTCGCTCGATGAGCAGTTCTTC.